Detailed here is one T cell receptor (beta chain). The antigen is not known. The memory fraction was CD4+CD45RO+CD25- cells. Constant-region reverse primers amplified full-length variable regions, followed by semi-nested Nested Universal Primer A PCR. In TCRdb, the 5' RACE reads were re-called with MiXCR into one record per CDR3 protein. Among about 32,000 distinct CDR3 sequences listed, roughly 24% were seen once. This CDR3 is 12 amino acids long. V lost 1 base, J lost 3 bases, and 4 bases lay in between. From germline, CDR1 is LGHDT and CDR2 YNNKEL (reference sequence). General study results and limits: Tumor-infiltrating Treg TCR alpha and beta sequences overlapped most with tumor naive CD4+ T cells, then blood naive.

The genes are TRBV3-1 and TRBJ2-7; D not certain. The sample was memory CD4+ T cells sorted from blood. Described subset: memory CD4+ T cells, CD4+CD45RO+CD25-. The receptor comes from a female donor with breast cancer. CDR3: CASSQVVYEQYF. In nucleotides, the CDR3 is TGTGCCAGCAGCCAAGTAGTCTACGAGCAGTACTTC.